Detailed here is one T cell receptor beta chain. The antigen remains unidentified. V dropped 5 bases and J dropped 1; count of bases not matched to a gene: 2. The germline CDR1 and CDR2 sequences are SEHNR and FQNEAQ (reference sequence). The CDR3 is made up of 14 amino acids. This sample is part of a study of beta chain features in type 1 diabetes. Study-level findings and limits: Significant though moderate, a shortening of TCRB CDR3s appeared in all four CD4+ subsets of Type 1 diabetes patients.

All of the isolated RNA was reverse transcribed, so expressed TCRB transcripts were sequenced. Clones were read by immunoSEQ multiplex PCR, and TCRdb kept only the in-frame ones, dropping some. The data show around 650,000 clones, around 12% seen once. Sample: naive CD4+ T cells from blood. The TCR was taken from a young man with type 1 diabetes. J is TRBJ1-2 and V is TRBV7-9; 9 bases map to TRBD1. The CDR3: CASSPTGGNYGYTF. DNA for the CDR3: TGTGCCAGCAGCCCGACAGGGGGTAACTATGGCTACACCTTC. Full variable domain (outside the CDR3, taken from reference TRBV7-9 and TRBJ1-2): DTGVSQNPRHKITKRGQNVTFRCDPISEHNRLYWYRQTLGQGPEFLTYFQNEAQLEKSRLLSDRFSAERPKGSFSTLEIQRTEQGDSAMYLCASSPTGGNYGYTFGSGTRLTVV.